The 26 T cell receptor beta chains given below trace back to one sample, sequenced in a study of T cell changes during pregnancy in multiple sclerosis. Only in-frame clones appear in the TCRdb table, and some are missing; sequencing was by immunoSEQ multiplex PCR. There are some 10,000 clones in the sample; around 89% occur only once, and around 5.5% lies in the top ten. Sequencing was performed on CD8+ T cells from peripheral blood mononuclear cells, taken in the first trimester of pregnancy. Receptors were obtained from a female donor in good health, enrolled as a control in a pregnancy study.

V and J are TRBV5-1 and TRBJ1-5; the match to TRBD1 covers 8 bases. The V gene's germline CDR1 is SGHRS and CDR2 YFSETQ. V lost 0 bases to trimming and J lost 7 bases; unmatched junction nucleotides: 3. This CDR3 spans 14 amino acids. The CDR3 sequence is CASSLAGGEQPQHF. CDR3 nucleotides: TGCGCCAGCAGCTTGGCAGGGGGCGAACAGCCCCAGCATTTT.

The V gene is TRBV4-1, the J gene TRBJ2-2; tentatively, D is TRBD2 (6 bases). Germline V gene lookup returns CDR1 MGHRA and CDR2 YSYEKL. Deletions cut 3 bases from V and 6 bases from J, with 14 bases between. The CDR3 is 15 residues long. In DNA form, the CDR3 reads TGCGCCAGCAGCCAGGAGGGTACTTTCCCCGGGGAGCTGTTTTTT. It specifies CASSQEGTFPGELFF.

The chain joins TRBV13 to TRBJ1-2; D not certain. This CDR3 spans 12 amino acids. Trimming pared 0 bases from V and 7 bases from J, leaving 6 bases between. Per germline, CDR1 PRHDT and CDR2 FYEKMQ (reference sequence). This chain's CDR3 is CASSLGRSGYTF. The CDR3 DNA sequence: TGTGCCAGCAGCTTAGGCAGGTCTGGCTACACCTTC. The entire variable domain, with the rest obtained from reference TRBV13 and TRBJ1-2, is as follows: AAGVIQSPRHLIKEKRETATLKCYPIPRHDTVYWYQQGPGQDPQFLISFYEKMQSDKGSIPDRFSAQQFSDYHSELNMSSLELGDSALYFCASSLGRSGYTFGSGTRLTVV.

V gene TRBV6-6 combines with J gene TRBJ2-4, with a possible D match to TRBD1 (6 bases). The CDR3 contains 15 residues. The germline gives CDR1 MNHNY, CDR2 SVGAGI (reference sequence). The germline V and J ends were trimmed by 7 bases and 0 bases, with 13 bases remaining between them. DNA of the CDR3: TGTGCCAGCACCACGAGGGGGTTAGCCAAAAACATTCAGTACTTC. It translates to CASTTRGLAKNIQYF.

Concerning this clone: The sample carries other DNA sequences with the same CDR3. V usage is TRBV4-3 and J usage is TRBJ1-1; 7 bases map to TRBD1. Germline lookup yields CDR1 LGHNA and CDR2 YSLEER. The CDR3 consists of 14 residues. V shed 1 base, J shed 5 bases, and the junction held 4 bases outside the gene matches. This CDR3 reads CASSQGLQGTEAFF. As DNA, the CDR3 is TGCGCCAGCAGCCAAGGGTTACAGGGGACTGAAGCTTTCTTT.

The chain is built from TRBV4-2 and TRBJ1-4; 9 bases agree with TRBD1. V gave up 0 bases and J gave up 7 bases; unmatched junction bases: 6. Germline CDR1 and CDR2: LGHNA and YNFKEQ. The CDR3 extends over 16 amino acids. As DNA, the CDR3 is TGTGCCAGCAGCCAAGAGCCGGGACAGGGATCTGAAAAACTGTTTTTT. It is translated as CASSQEPGQGSEKLFF.

This clone was counted only a few times. V and J are TRBV2 and TRBJ1-1, with a weak D call TRBD1 (5 bases). Germline CDR1 reads SNHLY; CDR2 reads FYNNEI. The V gene lost 5 bases and the J gene lost 2 bases, with 18 bases spanning the gap. CDR3 length: 16 amino acids. This CDR3 reads CASSKTSSTANTEAFF. The CDR3 DNA sequence: TGTGCCAGCAGTAAAACCTCGTCGACAGCAAACACTGAAGCTTTCTTT. Combining the CDR3 with reference TRBV2 and TRBJ1-1 gives the whole variable domain EPEVTQTPSHQVTQMGQEVILRCVPISNHLYFYWYRQILGQKVEFLVSFYNNEISEKSEIFDDQFSVERPDGSNFTLKIRSTKLEDSAMYFCASSKTSSTANTEAFFGQGTRLTVV.

This rearrangement joins TRBV11-2 to TRBJ2-3; TRBD1 aligns across 8 bases. Germline V gives CDR1 SGHAT, CDR2 FQNNGV. V gave up 0 bases and J gave up 3 bases; unmatched junction bases: 5. CDR3 length: 16 amino acids. This CDR3 is CASSLDPYRGTDTQYF. In DNA form, the CDR3 reads TGTGCCAGCAGCTTAGATCCGTACAGGGGGACAGATACGCAGTATTTT.

CDR3 coding DNA: TGTGCCAGCAGAACAGTCTACGAGCAGTACTTC. As protein: CASRTVYEQYF. The genes are TRBV7-9 and TRBJ2-7; D is ambiguous. The CDR3 has 11 residues. Trimming pared 6 bases from V and 3 bases from J, leaving 6 bases between. The germline V gene has CDR1 SEHNR and CDR2 FQNEAQ (reference sequence).

This sequence joins TRBV19 and TRBJ2-7; no clear D gene. This CDR3 spans 13 amino acids. Germline loops: CDR1 LNHDA, CDR2 SQIVND (reference sequence). V dropped 8 bases and J dropped 0 bases, with 11 bases sitting between them. The CDR3 region has the DNA TGTGCCAGTGGATCCGGGTCCTCCTACGAGCAGTACTTC. Translating gives CASGSGSSYEQYF.

The chain couples TRBV9 to TRBJ1-2, with D hard to call. Germline lookup yields CDR1 SGDLS and CDR2 YYNGEE. V lost 5 bases, J lost 6 bases, and 23 bases lay in between. The CDR3 is made up of 16 amino acids. The CDR3 here is CASRKRGEGLANGYTF. The CDR3 DNA follows: TGTGCCAGCAGAAAAAGAGGTGAGGGTCTGGCGAATGGCTACACCTTC. Full variable domain (remainder filled in from reference TRBV9 and TRBJ1-2): DSGVTQTPKHLITATGQRVTLRCSPRSGDLSVYWYQQSLDQGLQFLIQYYNGEERAKGNILERFSAQQFPDLHSELNLSSLELGDSALYFCASRKRGEGLANGYTFGSGTRLTVV.

The gene calls are TRBV30 and TRBJ2-2; TRBD1 matches at 7 bases. CDR1 is GTSNPN and CDR2 is SVGIG in the germline V gene (reference sequence). Trimming removed 4 bases from V and 1 base from J; junction bases left unmatched: 6. This CDR3 is 15 amino acids long. CDR3 in amino acids: CAWNTGVMNTGELFF. CDR3 DNA: TGTGCCTGGAATACAGGGGTTATGAACACCGGGGAGCTGTTTTTT.

This sequence joins TRBV6-5 and TRBJ2-1, with 12 bases matching TRBD1. This CDR3 contains 15 residues. CDR1 and CDR2 from the germline V gene are MNHEY and SVGAGI. Losses at the gene ends were 2 bases for V and 6 bases for J; bases not matched to a gene: 2. CDR3 DNA: TGTGCCAGCAGTTACCGGGGACAGGGGGCCAATGAGCAGTTCTTC. Protein product: CASSYRGQGANEQFF.

This rearrangement joins TRBV19 to TRBJ2-3; D may be TRBD2 (6 bases). Trimming took off 6 bases at V and 1 base at J, with 14 bases between the two ends. The length of the CDR3 is 15 residues. Germline V gene sequence: CDR1 LNHDA, CDR2 SQIVND (reference sequence). The CDR3 nucleotides read TGTGCCAGTAGAGACCTAGGAGGGGGCACAGATACGCAGTATTTT. This sequence encodes CASRDLGGGTDTQYF.

This rearrangement joins TRBV6-5 to TRBJ1-3; no firm D call. V was pared by 6 bases and J by 0 bases, with 6 bases between. Germline loops: CDR1 MNHEY, CDR2 SVGAGI. The length of the CDR3 is 13 residues. CDR3: CASSFSSGNTIYF. In nucleotides, the CDR3 is TGTGCCAGCAGCTTTAGCTCTGGAAACACCATATATTTT.

The V gene is TRBV7-9, the J gene TRBJ1-1; no clear D gene. This CDR3 is 15 amino acids long. The V and J ends lost 7 bases and 6 bases respectively, with 21 bases between them. CDR1 is SEHNR and CDR2 is FQNEAQ in the germline V gene (reference sequence). The CDR3 DNA follows: TGTGCCAGCACCCAAAGTAGACCCGGGATCCCTGAAGCTTTCTTT. It is translated as CASTQSRPGIPEAFF.

This clone was observed a few times. The CDR3: CASREAGITGELFF. CDR3 in DNA: TGTGCCAGCAGGGAAGCAGGGATCACCGGGGAGCTGTTTTTT. The chain is built from TRBV7-9 and TRBJ2-2, with D possibly matching TRBD1 (5 bases). The CDR3 has 14 residues. CDR1 and CDR2 from the germline V gene are SEHNR and FQNEAQ (reference sequence). Trimming took off 6 bases at V and 4 bases at J, with 12 bases between the two ends. Combining the CDR3 with reference TRBV7-9 and TRBJ2-2 gives the whole variable domain DTGVSQNPRHKITKRGQNVTFRCDPISEHNRLYWYRQTLGQGPEFLTYFQNEAQLEKSRLLSDRFSAERPKGSFSTLEIQRTEQGDSAMYLCASREAGITGELFFGEGSRLTVL.

V is TRBV14 and J is TRBJ2-7; D is ambiguous. The germline gives CDR1 SGHDN, CDR2 FVKESK. V lost 1 base, J lost 3 bases, and 4 bases lay in between. The CDR3 spans 12 residues. In nucleotides, the CDR3 is TGTGCCAGCAGCCAAGGTAGCTACGAGCAGTACTTC. Translation gives CASSQGSYEQYF.

This chain links TRBV13 with TRBJ1-5; 12 bases fit TRBD1. CDR1 and CDR2 (germline): PRHDT, FYEKMQ (reference sequence). The CDR3 runs 15 residues. The J segment lost 6 bases and the V segment lost 5 bases, leaving 5 bases of the junction unmatched. CDR3 in amino acids: CASSLGTGGGQPQHF. For the CDR3, the DNA is TGTGCCAGCAGCCTCGGGACAGGGGGCGGTCAGCCCCAGCATTTT.

The rearrangement links TRBV27 to TRBJ1-3, with a tentative D call TRBD1 (5 bases). Trimming took off 6 bases at V and 0 bases at J, with 9 bases between the two ends. Germline V gene sequence: CDR1 MNHEY, CDR2 SMNVEV (reference sequence). CDR3 length: 14 amino acids. The CDR3 protein is CASSPGNSGNTIYF. CDR3 sequence (DNA): TGTGCCAGCAGCCCAGGGAACTCTGGAAACACCATATATTTT.

This clone was detected only a few times. This chain connects TRBV6-4 to TRBJ2-2; D may be TRBD2 (6 bases). From germline, CDR1 is MRHNA and CDR2 SNTAGT. The CDR3 has 16 amino acids. The V end was cut by 1 base, the J end by 5 bases, with 14 bases between. CDR3 amino acids: CASSDFGGSDTGELFF. The CDR3 nucleotides read TGTGCCAGCAGTGACTTTGGGGGGAGTGATACCGGGGAGCTGTTTTTT.

A word on this clone: The same CDR3 also results from other DNA sequences found in this sample. This chain uses TRBV5-6 with TRBJ1-1, with TRBD1 as a possible D gene (5 bases). This CDR3 region has 16 residues. The germline V gene has CDR1 SGHDT and CDR2 YYEEEE. Trimming pared 0 bases from V and 1 base from J, leaving 13 bases between. The CDR3: CASSLVRDLRNTEAFF. The CDR3 DNA follows: TGTGCCAGCAGCTTGGTCAGGGACTTAAGGAACACTGAAGCTTTCTTT. Combining the CDR3 with reference TRBV5-6 and TRBJ1-1 gives the whole variable domain DAGVTQSPTHLIKTRGQQVTLRCSPKSGHDTVSWYQQALGQGPQFIFQYYEEEERQRGNFPDRFSGHQFPNYSSELNVNALLLGDSALYLCASSLVRDLRNTEAFFGQGTRLTVV.

The chain uses TRBV6-4 and TRBJ2-3; the match to TRBD2 covers 7 bases. Germline CDR1 MRHNA, CDR2 SNTAGT. This CDR3 region has 15 residues. The V segment lost 6 bases and the J segment 4 bases; nucleotides outside the gene matches: 10. CDR3 amino acids: CASSERASGADTQYF. In DNA form, the CDR3 reads TGTGCCAGCAGCGAACGGGCTAGCGGTGCAGATACGCAGTATTTT.

The gene calls are TRBV28 and TRBJ1-3; D unresolved. V was shortened by 6 bases and J by 0 bases, with 21 bases between the two germline ends. Germline CDR1 MDHEN, CDR2 SYDVKM. This CDR3 spans 18 amino acids. CDR3 protein: CASSQPVPDYTSGNTIYF. In DNA form, the CDR3 reads TGTGCCAGCAGCCAGCCCGTGCCTGACTATACCTCTGGAAACACCATATATTTT.

This clone has just a few counts. This chain links TRBV19 with TRBJ1-1; D perhaps matches TRBD1 (6 bases). CDR1 and CDR2 (germline): LNHDA, SQIVND (reference sequence). This CDR3 has 15 residues. V was clipped by 4 bases and J by 1 base, with 13 bases between them. DNA for the CDR3: TGTGCCAGTAGTAGAGAGGGACACCAGAACACTGAAGCTTTCTTT. Translated: CASSREGHQNTEAFF.

This clone was seen a few times. This chain links TRBV6-1 with TRBJ1-2, with no clear D. V lost 2 bases, J lost 0 bases, and 10 bases lay in between. The CDR3 runs 15 residues. Germline loops: CDR1 MNHNS, CDR2 SASEGT. CDR3 bases: TGTGCCAGCAGTGAAACCTGGTCAGCTAACTATGGCTACACCTTC. Its protein is CASSETWSANYGYTF.